This T cell receptor beta chain was sequenced for a study of identifying expanded T cells in peripheral blood (dated by TCRdb to between 2018 and 2020). With regard to the full study: Technical replicates were generated by sequencing separate aliquots of the same genomic DNA pool, with four replicates compared pairwise. General findings and caveats noted by the study authors: The authors expected that over much longer intervals, such as months to years, biological variance in healthy repertoires might increase even further. Approximately 1.2 differentially abundant clones were flagged by the binomial model between technical replicates, whereas about 15 and 19 were flagged over about two weeks and four weeks, respectively. Both the number of clones called differentially abundant and the false-positive rate were significantly reduced by the beta-binomial model across all healthy-donor time intervals. In all healthy donors, the variance in clone template counts between samples taken roughly 14 days apart rose significantly as total template count increased.

Germline trimming amounts to 2 bases on V and 3 bases on J, with 9 as the count of junction bases outside the gene matches. The CDR3 has 18 amino acids, counting the end cysteine and phenylalanine. Of all the DNA, just the CDR3 is kept, 54 bases in frame from base 1. Sequences SGHVS (CDR1) and FNYEAQ (CDR2) are obtained from the germline V gene. No immune events such as infections were documented for the healthy donors during the collection period. Healthy-donor blood repertoires served as a training cohort to calibrate time-dependent variance in a beta-binomial model of T-cell clone differential abundance. The training cohort included about ten healthy donors, of whom 3 were female and 7 were male. On average the donors were approximately 40 years old, and their ages spanned roughly 29 to 64 years. Whole blood, obtained from a commercial supplier, was collected from each healthy donor at three time points spaced roughly 14 days apart. For immunosequencing, genomic DNA was extracted from whole blood that had not been sorted.

Remarks on this clone: Its antigen is still unknown. Base-call qualities are not available, and no considerably larger clone is one nucleotide away.

The immunoSEQ Assay, which uses bias-controlled multiplex PCR amplification of genomic DNA, was used to profile TCRbeta CDR3 regions. For the original study's pipeline: The absolute abundance of each unique TCRbeta CDR3 region was quantified after sequences were collapsed and filtered. Differential abundance was tested with a binomial (Fisher-equivalent) model and with a beta-binomial model adding time-dependent variance fitted from healthy donors. Clones with fewer than 5 combined templates were removed, and a clone was called differentially abundant if the clone's Benjamini-Hochberg FDR was below 0.01. Beta-binomial variance was modeled as a function of total template count across the two samples using the form v = (b*log(k)+a)^2. The immuneACCESS repertoire file appears here via TCRdb, limited to in-frame rearrangements. These files lack a portion of the clones; in checked studies, under half of the deficit traces to unresolved V genes, and the cause of the others is not known. The V and J calls and clone size are taken from that table; D and trimming were inferred from the DNA. A total of over 85,000 clones appear in this sample, approximately 84% of them only once. In total, the top ten clones hold less than 5% of the sample.

The rearrangement combines TRBV7-6 with TRBJ2-2, with 10 bases in between that match TRBD2. Material for sequencing was blood. The origin of this receptor is a person aged 18-70 years in good health. The DNA reads TGTGCCAGCAGCTTATTTCTCGCTAGCGGGGGTGACACCGGGGAGCTGTTTTTT. The encoded protein is CASSLFLASGGDTGELFF.